These 13 T cell receptor beta chains share one sample of origin, sequenced in a study of Ad26.COV2.S vaccination and SARS-CoV-2 variants. This table comes from immunoSEQ multiplex PCR, and its TCRdb copy is limited to in-frame clones, with some not included. Altogether approximately 150,000 clones are present, 86% being singletons, with the ten largest covering less than 6%. The material was peripheral blood, obtained after recovery from COVID-19. These receptors originate from a human donor who had recovered from COVID-19.

V and J are TRBV6-5 and TRBJ1-1; D may be TRBD1 (6 bases). V lost 6 bases, J lost 1 base, and 6 bases lay in between. Germline loops: CDR1 MNHEY, CDR2 SVGAGI. The CDR3 loop spans 12 amino acids. CDR3 in amino acids: CASRTGNTEAFF. The CDR3 DNA reads TGTGCCAGCAGGACAGGGAACACTGAAGCTTTCTTT.

This clone was recorded a few times. CDR3 nucleotide sequence: TGTGCCAGCAGTGAAAATGCTGTGGCGGGAGAAAAACTGTTTTTT. Translation gives CASSENAVAGEKLFF. The chain carries TRBV2 and TRBJ1-4; D is unresolved. V lost 2 bases to trimming and J lost 8 bases, with 15 bases between them. Germline V CDR1 and CDR2: SNHLY, FYNNEI. The CDR3 has 15 residues.

The CDR3 nucleotides are TGTGCCAGCAGTTTATCTGGGTTCGCCCAGAACACTGAAGCTTTCTTT. Protein sequence: CASSLSGFAQNTEAFF. The rearrangement uses TRBV28 and TRBJ1-1; D gene unclear. The germline gives CDR1 MDHEN, CDR2 SYDVKM. The V gene lost 1 base and the J gene lost 1 base, with 13 bases spanning the gap. This CDR3 is built from 16 residues.

The rearrangement links TRBV28 to TRBJ2-7; D is ambiguous. This CDR3 is built from 15 residues. The germline V gene has CDR1 MDHEN and CDR2 SYDVKM. Trimming shortened V by 3 bases and J by 2 bases, and 14 bases separated the two germline ends. The CDR3 nucleotides read TGTGCCAGCAGTTTCCCCCCACCCCGTACCTACGAGCAGTACTTC. It yields the protein CASSFPPPRTYEQYF.

This clone appeared a single time. The CDR3 sequence is CASSPPAGRTAEAKNIQYF. As DNA, the CDR3 is TGTGCCAGCTCACCACCTGCCGGCCGGACAGCAGAAGCCAAAAACATTCAGTACTTC. This chain connects TRBV18 to TRBJ2-4, with D maybe TRBD1 (6 bases). The length of the CDR3 is 19 residues. Trimming removed 0 bases at V and 0 bases at J, with 18 bases between. CDR1 and CDR2 (germline): KGHSH, LQKENI.

The chain recombines TRBV28 with TRBJ1-6; D is undetermined. Trimming cost V 7 bases and J 6 bases, with 13 bases left between them. Germline-derived CDR1 and CDR2 are MDHEN and SYDVKM. This CDR3 is built from 14 residues. The CDR3 nucleotides are TGTGCCAGCAAGGGCAGCGCCTTTAATTCACCCCTCCACTTT. Its translation is CASKGSAFNSPLHF.

CDR3 amino acids: CATSDLGNEQFF. For the CDR3, the DNA is TGTGCCACCAGTGATTTGGGGAATGAGCAGTTCTTC. The rearrangement joins TRBV24-1 to TRBJ2-1; D gene unclear. Germline V gives CDR1 KGHDR, CDR2 SFDVKD. The ends were cut back, 0 bases at V and 7 bases at J, with 3 bases in the middle. The CDR3 sequence is 12 residues long.

The chain is built from TRBV28 and TRBJ2-5; TRBD1 matches at 9 bases. The germline V gene encodes CDR1 MDHEN and CDR2 SYDVKM. This CDR3 has 15 residues. V shed 4 bases and J 5 bases; nucleotides not matched to a gene: 8. The DNA of the CDR3 is TGTGCCAGCAGTTCCAGGACAGGGGATAGGGAGACCCAGTACTTC. Translation: CASSSRTGDRETQYF.

This rearrangement joins TRBV28 to TRBJ1-3; D may be TRBD1 (6 bases). The CDR3 is made up of 15 amino acids. V lost 6 bases, J lost 0 bases, and 12 bases lay in between. Germline V gives CDR1 MDHEN, CDR2 SYDVKM. CDR3 coding DNA: TGTGCCAGCAGCAAAACAGGGAGCTCTGGAAACACCATATATTTT. It encodes CASSKTGSSGNTIYF.

The chain links TRBV7-2 to TRBJ2-7; D is possibly TRBD1 (6 bases). Trimming shortened V by 4 bases and J by 2 bases, and 12 bases separated the two germline ends. The germline gives CDR1 SGHTA, CDR2 FQGNSA. The CDR3 has 14 residues. CDR3 amino acids: CASSWRDRTYEQYF. Here the CDR3 DNA reads TGTGCCAGCAGCTGGAGAGACAGGACCTACGAGCAGTACTTC.

This chain connects TRBV7-8 to TRBJ2-6; D gene uncertain. V was cut by 3 bases and J by 4 bases, with 16 bases left in between. Germline V CDR1 and CDR2: SGHVS, FQNEAQ. This CDR3 spans 17 amino acids. This chain's CDR3 is CASSFQVPVWGANVLTF. CDR3 bases: TGTGCCAGCAGCTTCCAGGTACCGGTCTGGGGGGCCAACGTCCTGACTTTC.

A single count supports this clone. The rearrangement joins TRBV18 to TRBJ1-3, with TRBD1 as a possible D gene (6 bases). This CDR3 region has 15 residues. V lost 0 bases, J lost 2 bases, and 8 bases lay in between. Germline CDR1 and CDR2: KGHSH and LQKENI. The CDR3 nucleotides read TGTGCCAGCTCACCACCGGACAGACCTGGAAACACCATATATTTT. Translation gives CASSPPDRPGNTIYF.

The rearrangement uses TRBV7-6 and TRBJ2-5, with a possible D match to TRBD2 (6 bases). The V end was cut by 5 bases, the J end by 7 bases, with 17 bases between. The CDR3 has 14 residues. Germline V lookup: CDR1 SGHVS, CDR2 FNYEAQ. The CDR3 loop is CASSPGTVGGTQYF. Here the CDR3 DNA reads TGTGCCAGCAGCCCCGGGACTGTGGGTGGGACCCAGTACTTC.